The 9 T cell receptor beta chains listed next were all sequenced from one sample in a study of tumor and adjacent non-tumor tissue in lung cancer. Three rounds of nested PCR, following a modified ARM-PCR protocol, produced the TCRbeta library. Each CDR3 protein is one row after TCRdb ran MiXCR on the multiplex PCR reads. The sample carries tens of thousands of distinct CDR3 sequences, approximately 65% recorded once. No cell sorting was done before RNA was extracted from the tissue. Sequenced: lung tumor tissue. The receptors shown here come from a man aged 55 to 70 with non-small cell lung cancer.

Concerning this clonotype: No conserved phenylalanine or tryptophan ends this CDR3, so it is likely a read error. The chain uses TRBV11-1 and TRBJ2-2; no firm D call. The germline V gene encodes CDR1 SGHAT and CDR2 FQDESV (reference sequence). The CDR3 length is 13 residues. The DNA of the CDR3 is TGTGCCAGCAACTTTGAAATGACCGCGGAGCTGTTTCTT. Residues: CASNFEMTAELFL.

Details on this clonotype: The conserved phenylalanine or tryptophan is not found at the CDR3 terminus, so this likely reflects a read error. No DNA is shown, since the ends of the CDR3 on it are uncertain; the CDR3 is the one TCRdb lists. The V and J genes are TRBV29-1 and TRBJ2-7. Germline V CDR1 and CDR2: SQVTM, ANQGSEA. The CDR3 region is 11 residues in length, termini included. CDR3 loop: CSVGWPYERYI.

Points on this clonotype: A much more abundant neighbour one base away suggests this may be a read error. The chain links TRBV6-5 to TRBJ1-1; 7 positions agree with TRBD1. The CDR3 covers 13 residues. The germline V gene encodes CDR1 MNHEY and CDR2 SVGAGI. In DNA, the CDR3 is TGTGTCAGCACCCGACAGGGAGGTACTGAAGCTTTCTTT. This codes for CVSTRQGGTEAFF.

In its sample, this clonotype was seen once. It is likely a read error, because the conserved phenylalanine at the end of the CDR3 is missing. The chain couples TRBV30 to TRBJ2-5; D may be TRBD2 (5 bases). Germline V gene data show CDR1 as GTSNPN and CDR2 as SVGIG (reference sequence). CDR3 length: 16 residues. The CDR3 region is CVWSVEVWRGVGSQYL. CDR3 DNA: TGTGTCTGGAGTGTAGAGGTTTGGCGCGGCGTTGGGAGCCAGTACTTA.

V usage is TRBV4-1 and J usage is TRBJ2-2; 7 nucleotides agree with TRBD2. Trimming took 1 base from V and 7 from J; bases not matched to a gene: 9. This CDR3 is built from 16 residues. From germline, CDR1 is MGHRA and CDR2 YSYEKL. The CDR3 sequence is CASSQVSGVASGELFF. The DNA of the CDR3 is TGCGCCAGCAGCCAAGTCAGCGGGGTGGCTAGCGGGGAGCTGTTTTTT.

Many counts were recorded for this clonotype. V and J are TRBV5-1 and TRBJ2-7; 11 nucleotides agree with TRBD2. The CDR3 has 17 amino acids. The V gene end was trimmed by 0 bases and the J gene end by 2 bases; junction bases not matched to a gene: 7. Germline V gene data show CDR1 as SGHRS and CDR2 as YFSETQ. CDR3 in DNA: TGCGCCAGCAGCTTGGGGTTCTCTAGCGGGGGGACCTACGAGCAGTACTTC. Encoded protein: CASSLGFSSGGTYEQYF.

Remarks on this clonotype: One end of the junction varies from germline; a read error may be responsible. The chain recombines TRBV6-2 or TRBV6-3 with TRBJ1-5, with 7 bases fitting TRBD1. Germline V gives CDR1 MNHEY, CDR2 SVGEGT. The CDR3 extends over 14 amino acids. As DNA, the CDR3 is TGTGTCAGCAGCCAGGACAGGATCAATCAGCCCCAGCATTTT. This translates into CVSSQDRINQPQHF.

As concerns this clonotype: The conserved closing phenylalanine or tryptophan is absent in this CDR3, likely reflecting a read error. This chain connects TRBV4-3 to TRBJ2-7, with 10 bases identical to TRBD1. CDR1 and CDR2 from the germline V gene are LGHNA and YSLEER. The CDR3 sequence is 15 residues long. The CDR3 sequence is CVSSQGLGTGDEQYL. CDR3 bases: TGCGTCAGCAGCCAAGGCCTCGGGACAGGGGACGAGCAGTACCTC.

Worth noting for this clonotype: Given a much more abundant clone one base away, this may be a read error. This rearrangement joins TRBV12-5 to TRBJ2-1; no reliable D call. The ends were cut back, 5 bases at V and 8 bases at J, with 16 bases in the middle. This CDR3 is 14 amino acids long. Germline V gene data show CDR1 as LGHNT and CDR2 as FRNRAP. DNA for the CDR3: TGTGCTAGTGGTAAAGGGCAACAATACGATGAGCAGTTCTTC. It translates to CASGKGQQYDEQFF.